The clone carrying this T cell receptor (beta chain) has more than one count but fewer than ten. The antigen remains unidentified. Germline CDR1 reads SGHRS; CDR2 reads YFSETQ. CDR3 length: 18 residues. V lost 4 bases and J 1 base, leaving 22 bases between the germline ends. Employing constant-segment primers, 5'RACE generated TCR alpha and TCR beta cDNA libraries bearing sample barcodes and UMIs. TCRdb processed the 5' RACE reads anew with MiXCR; each CDR3 protein has one entry. The sample has 400,000 or so distinct CDR3 sequences; around 18% are singletons. These data come from a study of T-cell memory formation after mild COVID-19. Study information: TCR clusters were mostly donor specific.

Study conclusions and caveats: Certain responding clones were present in pre-infection memory, suggesting participation of cross-reactive memory. Later expanders leaned CD4+, whereas clones that contracted between day 15 and 85 were balanced CD4/CD8.

The sample was PBMCs or a T cell subset sorted from them (not recorded which). V and J are TRBV5-1 and TRBJ2-3; perhaps TRBD2 as D (6 bases). The receptor comes from an adult woman who had mild COVID-19 (a few samples of this study predate the infection). Cell type and time point are not known. The CDR3 spells CASSGGNSPIPGTDTQYF. The CDR3 nucleotides read TGCGCCAGCAGCGGAGGGAATTCACCCATACCCGGCACAGATACGCAGTATTTT. Supplemented by reference TRBV5-1 and TRBJ2-3, the full variable domain reads KAGVTQTPRYLIKTRGQQVTLSCSPISGHRSVSWYQQTPGQGLQFLFEYFSETQRNKGNFPGRFSGRQFSNSRSEMNVSTLELGDSALYLCASSGGNSPIPGTDTQYFGPGTRLTVL.